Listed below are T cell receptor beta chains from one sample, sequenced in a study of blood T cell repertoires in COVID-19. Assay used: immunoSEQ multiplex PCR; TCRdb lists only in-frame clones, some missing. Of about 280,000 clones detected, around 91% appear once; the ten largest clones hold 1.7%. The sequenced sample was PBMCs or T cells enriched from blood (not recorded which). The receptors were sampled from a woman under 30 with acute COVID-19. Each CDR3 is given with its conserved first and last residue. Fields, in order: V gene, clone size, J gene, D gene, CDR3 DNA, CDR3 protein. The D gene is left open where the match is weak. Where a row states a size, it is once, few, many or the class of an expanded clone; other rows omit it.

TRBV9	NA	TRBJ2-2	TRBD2	TGTGCCAGCAGCGTAGTTTTGGGGACTAGCGGATCGAACACCGGGGAGCTGTTTTTT	CASSVVLGTSGSNTGELFF
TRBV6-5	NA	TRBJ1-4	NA	TGTGCCAGCAGCCTAGACAGTGCAACTAATGAAAAACTGTTTTTT	CASSLDSATNEKLFF
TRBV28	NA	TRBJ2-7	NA	TGTGCCAGCAGCCAATCGGGATACGAGCAGTACTTC	CASSQSGYEQYF
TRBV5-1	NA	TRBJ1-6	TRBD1	TGCGCCAGCAGCTTGGGGCCTGACAGGGGAGCCTCACCCCTCCACTTT	CASSLGPDRGASPLHF
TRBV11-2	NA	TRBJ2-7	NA	TGTGCCAGCAGCTTAGAAGGACATGGATCCTACGAGCAGTACTTC	CASSLEGHGSYEQYF
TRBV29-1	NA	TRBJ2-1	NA	TGCAGCGTTGGGCGGGGACGGCCTCAGAATGAGCAGTTCTTC	CSVGRGRPQNEQFF
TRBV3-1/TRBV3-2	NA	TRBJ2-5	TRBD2	TGTGCCAGCAGCCAAGGGTTGAGACTAGCGGGAGACCAAGAGACCCAGTACTTC	CASSQGLRLAGDQETQYF
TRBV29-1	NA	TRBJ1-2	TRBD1	TGCAGCGTTGCCGGACAGGGGTCTGGCTACACCTTC	CSVAGQGSGYTF
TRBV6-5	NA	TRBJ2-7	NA	TGTGCCAGCGCCCCTGCGCACGGTGATACCTACGAGCAGTACTTC	CASAPAHGDTYEQYF
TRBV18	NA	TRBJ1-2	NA	TGTGCCAGCTCAAGAGACAGGACCTATGGCTACACCTTC	CASSRDRTYGYTF
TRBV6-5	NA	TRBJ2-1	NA	TGTGCCAGCAGTCGACTAGAGCAGTTCTTC	CASSRLEQFF
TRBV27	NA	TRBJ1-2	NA	TGTGCCAGCTGGGCTCCCAGGGATGGCTACACCTTC	CASWAPRDGYTF
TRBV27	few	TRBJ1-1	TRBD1	TGTGCCAGCAGTTGGACAGGAGTGAGAGGCACTGAAGCTTTCTTT	CASSWTGVRGTEAFF
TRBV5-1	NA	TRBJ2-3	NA	TGCGCCAGCAGCTTTAAGCCGGGCCCAGGGAAAGAGACAGATACGCAGTATTTT	CASSFKPGPGKETDTQYF
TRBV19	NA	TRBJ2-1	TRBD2	TGTGCCAGTAGTCGCCCGGGGGGTAGGGGCAGTGAGCAGTTCTTC	CASSRPGGRGSEQFF
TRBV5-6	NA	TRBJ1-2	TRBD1	TGTGCCAGCAGCTTCCTGTACGACAGGGTCGGTAGTTATGGCTACACCTTC	CASSFLYDRVGSYGYTF
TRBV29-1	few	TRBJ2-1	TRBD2	TGCAGCGCTGAGAGGGGACTAGCGGGAGATCCTAATGAGCAGTTCTTC	CSAERGLAGDPNEQFF
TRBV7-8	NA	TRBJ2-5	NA	NA	CASSQIQGFLETQYF
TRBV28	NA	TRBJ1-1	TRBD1	TGTGCCAGCAGTTTAACTTTAGGACAGGGGAGGGAAGCTTTCTTT	CASSLTLGQGREAFF
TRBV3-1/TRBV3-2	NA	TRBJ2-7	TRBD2	TGTGCCAGCACTCTAGCGGCAGCCGCTTACGAGCAGTACTTC	CASTLAAAAYEQYF
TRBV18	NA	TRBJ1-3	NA	TGTGCCAGCTCACCGGACAGTTTTGGAAACACCATATATTTT	CASSPDSFGNTIYF
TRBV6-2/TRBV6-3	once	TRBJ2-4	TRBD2	TGTGCCAGCAGTTACTCAGTATTAGCGGGAGCGGGCAAAAACATTCAGTACTTC	CASSYSVLAGAGKNIQYF
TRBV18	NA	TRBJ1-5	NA	TGTGCCAGCTCACTAGATAATCAGCCCCAGCATTTT	CASSLDNQPQHF
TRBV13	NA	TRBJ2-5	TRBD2	TGTGCCAGCAGCGTCGGACTAGCGGGGCGACAAGAGACCCAGTACTTC	CASSVGLAGRQETQYF
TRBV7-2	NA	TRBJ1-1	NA	TGTGCCAGCAGCTTAATTCAGAACACTGAAGCTTTCTTT	CASSLIQNTEAFF
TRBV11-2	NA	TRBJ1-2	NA	TGTGCCAGCAGCCAGGTGGTCGGGGGGCGCGACTATGGCTACACCTTC	CASSQVVGGRDYGYTF
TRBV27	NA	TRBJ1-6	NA	TGTGCCAGCAGATTTAGCAGGGATAATTCACCCCTCCACTTT	CASRFSRDNSPLHF